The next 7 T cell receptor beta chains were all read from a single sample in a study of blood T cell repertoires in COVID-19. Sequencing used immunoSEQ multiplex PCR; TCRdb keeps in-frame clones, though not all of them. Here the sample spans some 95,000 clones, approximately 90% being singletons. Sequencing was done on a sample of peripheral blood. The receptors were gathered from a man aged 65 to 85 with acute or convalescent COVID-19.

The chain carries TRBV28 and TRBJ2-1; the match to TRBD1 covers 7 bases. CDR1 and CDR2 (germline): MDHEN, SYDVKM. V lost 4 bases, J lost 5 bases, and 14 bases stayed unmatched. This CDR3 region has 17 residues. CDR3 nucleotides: TGTGCCAGCAGTTATTGGACTGTGACAGGGACACACAATGAGCAGTTCTTC. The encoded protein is CASSYWTVTGTHNEQFF.

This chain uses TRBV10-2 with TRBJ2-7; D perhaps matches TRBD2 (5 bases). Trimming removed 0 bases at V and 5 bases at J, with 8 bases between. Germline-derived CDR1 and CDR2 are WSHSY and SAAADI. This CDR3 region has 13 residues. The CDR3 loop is CASSESGVHEQYF. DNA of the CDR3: TGCGCCAGCAGTGAGTCGGGAGTCCACGAGCAGTACTTC.

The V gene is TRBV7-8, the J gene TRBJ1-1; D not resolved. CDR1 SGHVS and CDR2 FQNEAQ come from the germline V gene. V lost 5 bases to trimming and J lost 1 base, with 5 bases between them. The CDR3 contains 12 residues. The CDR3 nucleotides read TGTGCCAGCAGCCAGGAGAACACTGAAGCTTTCTTT. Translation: CASSQENTEAFF.

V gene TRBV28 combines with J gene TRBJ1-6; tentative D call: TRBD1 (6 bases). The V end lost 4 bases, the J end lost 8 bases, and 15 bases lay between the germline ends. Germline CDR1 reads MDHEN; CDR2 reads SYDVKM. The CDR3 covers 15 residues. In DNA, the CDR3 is TGTGCCAGCAGTTCTCGACAGGTTCGAGATTCACCCCTCCACTTT. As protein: CASSSRQVRDSPLHF.

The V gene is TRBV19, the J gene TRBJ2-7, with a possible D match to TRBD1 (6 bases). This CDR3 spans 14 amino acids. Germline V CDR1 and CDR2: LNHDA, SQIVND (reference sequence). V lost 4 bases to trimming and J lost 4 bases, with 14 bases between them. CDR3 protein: CASSRSRDMYEQYF. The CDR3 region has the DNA TGTGCCAGTAGTAGATCCCGGGACATGTACGAGCAGTACTTC.

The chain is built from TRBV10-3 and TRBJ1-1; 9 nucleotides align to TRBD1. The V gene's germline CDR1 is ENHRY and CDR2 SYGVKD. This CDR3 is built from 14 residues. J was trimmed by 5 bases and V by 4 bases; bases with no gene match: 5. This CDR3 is CAISGGTGRTEAFF. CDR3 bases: TGTGCCATCAGTGGGGGGACAGGGAGAACTGAAGCTTTCTTT.

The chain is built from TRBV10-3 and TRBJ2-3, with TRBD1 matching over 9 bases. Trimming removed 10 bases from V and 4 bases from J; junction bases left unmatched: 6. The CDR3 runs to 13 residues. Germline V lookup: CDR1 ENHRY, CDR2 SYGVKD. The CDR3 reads CATNRGQADTQYF. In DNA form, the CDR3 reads TGTGCCACCAACAGGGGGCAGGCAGATACGCAGTATTTT.